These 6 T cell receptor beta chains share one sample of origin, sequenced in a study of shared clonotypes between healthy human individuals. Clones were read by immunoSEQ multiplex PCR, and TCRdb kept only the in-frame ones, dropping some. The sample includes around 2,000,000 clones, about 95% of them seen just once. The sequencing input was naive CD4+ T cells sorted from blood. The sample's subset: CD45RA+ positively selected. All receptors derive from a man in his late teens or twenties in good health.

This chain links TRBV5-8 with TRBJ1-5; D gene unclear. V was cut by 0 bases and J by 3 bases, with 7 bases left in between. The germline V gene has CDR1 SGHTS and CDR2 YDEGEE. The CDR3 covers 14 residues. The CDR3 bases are TGTGCCAGCAGCTTGGGCCAGATCAATCAGCCCCAGCATTTT. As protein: CASSLGQINQPQHF.

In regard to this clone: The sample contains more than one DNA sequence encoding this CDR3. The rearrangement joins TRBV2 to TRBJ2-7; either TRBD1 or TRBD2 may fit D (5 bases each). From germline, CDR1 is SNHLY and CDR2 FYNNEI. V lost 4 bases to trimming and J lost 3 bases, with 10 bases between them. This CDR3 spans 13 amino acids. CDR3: CASSGQGVYEQYF. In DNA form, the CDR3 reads TGTGCCAGCAGTGGTCAGGGAGTCTACGAGCAGTACTTC.

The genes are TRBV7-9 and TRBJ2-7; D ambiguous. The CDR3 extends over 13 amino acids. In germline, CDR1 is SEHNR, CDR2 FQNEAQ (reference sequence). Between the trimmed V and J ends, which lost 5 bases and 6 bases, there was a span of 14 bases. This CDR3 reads CASSQALNAEQYF. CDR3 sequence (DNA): TGTGCCAGCAGCCAAGCCCTGAATGCCGAGCAGTACTTC. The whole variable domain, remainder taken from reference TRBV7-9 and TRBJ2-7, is DTGVSQNPRHKITKRGQNVTFRCDPISEHNRLYWYRQTLGQGPEFLTYFQNEAQLEKSRLLSDRFSAERPKGSFSTLEIQRTEQGDSAMYLCASSQALNAEQYFGPGTRLTVT.

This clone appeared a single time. The CDR3 DNA follows: TGTGCCAGCAGCTTAGCGAAGGGGGTGGGAGAGACCCAGTACTTC. This encodes CASSLAKGVGETQYF. This chain uses TRBV7-2 with TRBJ2-5, with a possible D match to TRBD1 (6 bases). V lost 0 bases, J lost 4 bases, and 12 bases lay in between. The CDR3 consists of 15 residues. The germline CDR1 and CDR2 sequences are SGHTA and FQGNSA.

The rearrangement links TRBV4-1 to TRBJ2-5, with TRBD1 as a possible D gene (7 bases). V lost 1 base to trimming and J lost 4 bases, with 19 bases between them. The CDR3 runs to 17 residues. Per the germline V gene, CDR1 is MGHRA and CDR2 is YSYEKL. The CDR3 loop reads CASSQARDSGGRETQYF. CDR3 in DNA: TGCGCCAGCAGCCAAGCCCGGGACAGCGGAGGGAGAGAGACCCAGTACTTC.

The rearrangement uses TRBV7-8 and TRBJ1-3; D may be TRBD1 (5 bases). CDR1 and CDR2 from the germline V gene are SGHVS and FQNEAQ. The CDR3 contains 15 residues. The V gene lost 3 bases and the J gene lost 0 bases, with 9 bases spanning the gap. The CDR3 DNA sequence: TGTGCCAGCAGCTTCCCGGGGGGCTCTGGAAACACCATATATTTT. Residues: CASSFPGGSGNTIYF.